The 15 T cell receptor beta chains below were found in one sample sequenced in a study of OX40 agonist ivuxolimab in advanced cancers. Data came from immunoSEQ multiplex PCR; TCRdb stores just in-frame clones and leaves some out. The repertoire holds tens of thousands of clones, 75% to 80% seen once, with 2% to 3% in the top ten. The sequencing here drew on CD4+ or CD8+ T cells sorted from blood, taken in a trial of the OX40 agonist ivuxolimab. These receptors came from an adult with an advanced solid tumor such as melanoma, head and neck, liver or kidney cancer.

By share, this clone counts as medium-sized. The CDR3 region has the DNA TGTGCCAGCAGCTGGAGTGGCGTAGATACGCAGTATTTT. Translated: CASSWSGVDTQYF. J is TRBJ2-3 and V is TRBV5-6; no reliable D call. V dropped 3 bases and J dropped 5 bases, with 10 bases sitting between them. Germline-derived CDR1 and CDR2 are SGHDT and YYEEEE. This CDR3 is built from 13 residues.

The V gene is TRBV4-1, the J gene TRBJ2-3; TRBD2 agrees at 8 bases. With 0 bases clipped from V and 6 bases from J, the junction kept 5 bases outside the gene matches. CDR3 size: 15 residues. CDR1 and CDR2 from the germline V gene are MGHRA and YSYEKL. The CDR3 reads CASSQDTAGVDTQYF. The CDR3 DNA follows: TGCGCCAGCAGCCAAGATACAGCGGGGGTGGATACGCAGTATTTT.

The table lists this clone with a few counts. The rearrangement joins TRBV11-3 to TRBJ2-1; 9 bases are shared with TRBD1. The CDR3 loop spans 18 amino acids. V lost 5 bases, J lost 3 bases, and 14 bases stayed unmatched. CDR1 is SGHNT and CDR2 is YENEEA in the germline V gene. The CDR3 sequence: CASSLNQGGTGHYNEQFF. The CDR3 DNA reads TGTGCCAGCAGCCTCAACCAGGGTGGGACAGGGCACTACAATGAGCAGTTCTTC.

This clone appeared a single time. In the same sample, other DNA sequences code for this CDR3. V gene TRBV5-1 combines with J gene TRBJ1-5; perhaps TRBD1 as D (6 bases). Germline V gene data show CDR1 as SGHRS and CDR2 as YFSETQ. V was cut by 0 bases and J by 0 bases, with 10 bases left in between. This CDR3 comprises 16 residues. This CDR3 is CASSLGEGDSNQPQHF. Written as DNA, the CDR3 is TGCGCCAGCAGCTTGGGTGAGGGGGATAGCAATCAGCCCCAGCATTTT.

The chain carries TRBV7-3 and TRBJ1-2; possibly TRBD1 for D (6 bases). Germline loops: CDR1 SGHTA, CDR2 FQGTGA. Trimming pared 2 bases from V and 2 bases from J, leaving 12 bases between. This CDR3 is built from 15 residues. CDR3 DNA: TGTGCCAGCAGCTTACTCTCAGGGGCCAACTATGGCTACACCTTC. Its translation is CASSLLSGANYGYTF.

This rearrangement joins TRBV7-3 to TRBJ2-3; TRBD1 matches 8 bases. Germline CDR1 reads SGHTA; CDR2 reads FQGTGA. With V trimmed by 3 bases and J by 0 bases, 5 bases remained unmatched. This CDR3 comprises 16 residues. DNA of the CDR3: TGTGCCAGCAGCTTCGCAGGGGGCAGTAGCACAGATACGCAGTATTTT. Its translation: CASSFAGGSSTDTQYF.

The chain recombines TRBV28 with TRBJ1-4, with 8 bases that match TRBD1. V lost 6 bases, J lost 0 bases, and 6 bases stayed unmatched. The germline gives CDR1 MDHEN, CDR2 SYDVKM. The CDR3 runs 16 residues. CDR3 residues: CASSQTGAATNEKLFF. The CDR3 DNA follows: TGTGCCAGCAGCCAGACAGGGGCCGCAACTAATGAAAAACTGTTTTTT.

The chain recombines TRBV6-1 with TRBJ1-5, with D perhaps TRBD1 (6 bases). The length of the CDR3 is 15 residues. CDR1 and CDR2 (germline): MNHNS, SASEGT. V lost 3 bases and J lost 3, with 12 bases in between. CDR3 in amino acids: CASSDEGGANQPQHF. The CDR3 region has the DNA TGTGCCAGCAGTGACGAGGGGGGCGCCAATCAGCCCCAGCATTTT.

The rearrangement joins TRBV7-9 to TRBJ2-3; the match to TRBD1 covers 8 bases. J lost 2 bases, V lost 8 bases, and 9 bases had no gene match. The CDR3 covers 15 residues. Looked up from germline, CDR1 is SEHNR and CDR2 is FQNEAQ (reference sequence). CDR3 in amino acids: CASPLTGAHTDTQYF. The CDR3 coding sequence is TGTGCCAGCCCACTGACAGGGGCTCACACAGATACGCAGTATTTT.

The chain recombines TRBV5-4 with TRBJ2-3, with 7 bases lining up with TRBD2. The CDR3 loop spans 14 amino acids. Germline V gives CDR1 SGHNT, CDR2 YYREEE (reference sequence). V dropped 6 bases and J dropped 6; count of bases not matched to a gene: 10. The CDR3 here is CASTSLAGEDTQYF. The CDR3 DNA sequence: TGTGCCAGCACCTCTCTCGCGGGAGAGGATACGCAGTATTTT. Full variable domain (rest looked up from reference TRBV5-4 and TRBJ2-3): ETGVTQSPTHLIKTRGQQVTLRCSSQSGHNTVSWYQQALGQGPQFIFQYYREEENGRGNFPPRFSGLQFPNYSSELNVNALELDDSALYLCASTSLAGEDTQYFGPGTRLTVL.

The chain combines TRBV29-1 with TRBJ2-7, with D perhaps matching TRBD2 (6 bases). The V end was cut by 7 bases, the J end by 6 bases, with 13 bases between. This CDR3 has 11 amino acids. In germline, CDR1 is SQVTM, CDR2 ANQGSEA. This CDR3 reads CSARTISEQYF. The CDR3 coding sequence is TGCAGCGCCCGGACTATTTCCGAGCAGTACTTC.

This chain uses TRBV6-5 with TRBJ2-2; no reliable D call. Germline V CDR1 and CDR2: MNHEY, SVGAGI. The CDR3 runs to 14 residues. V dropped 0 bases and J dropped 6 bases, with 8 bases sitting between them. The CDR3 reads CASSYSRSAGELFF. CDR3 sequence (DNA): TGTGCCAGCAGTTACTCGAGATCGGCCGGGGAGCTGTTTTTT.

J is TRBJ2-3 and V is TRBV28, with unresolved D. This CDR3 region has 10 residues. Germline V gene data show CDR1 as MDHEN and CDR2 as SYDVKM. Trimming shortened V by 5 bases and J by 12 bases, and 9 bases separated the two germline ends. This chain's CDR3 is CASSGRLQYF. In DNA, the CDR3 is TGTGCCAGCAGTGGACGTTTACAGTATTTT.

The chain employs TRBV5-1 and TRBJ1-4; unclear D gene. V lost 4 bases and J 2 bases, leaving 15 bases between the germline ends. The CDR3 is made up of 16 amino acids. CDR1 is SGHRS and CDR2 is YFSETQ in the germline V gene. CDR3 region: CASSPVLGSTNEKLFF. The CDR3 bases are TGCGCCAGCAGCCCTGTTTTAGGGTCGACTAATGAAAAACTGTTTTTT.

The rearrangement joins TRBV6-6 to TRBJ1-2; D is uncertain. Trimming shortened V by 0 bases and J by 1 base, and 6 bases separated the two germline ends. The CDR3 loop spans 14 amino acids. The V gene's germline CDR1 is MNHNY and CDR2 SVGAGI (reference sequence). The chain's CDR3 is CASSYSRVNYGYTF. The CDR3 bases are TGTGCCAGCAGTTACTCGAGAGTTAACTATGGCTACACCTTC.